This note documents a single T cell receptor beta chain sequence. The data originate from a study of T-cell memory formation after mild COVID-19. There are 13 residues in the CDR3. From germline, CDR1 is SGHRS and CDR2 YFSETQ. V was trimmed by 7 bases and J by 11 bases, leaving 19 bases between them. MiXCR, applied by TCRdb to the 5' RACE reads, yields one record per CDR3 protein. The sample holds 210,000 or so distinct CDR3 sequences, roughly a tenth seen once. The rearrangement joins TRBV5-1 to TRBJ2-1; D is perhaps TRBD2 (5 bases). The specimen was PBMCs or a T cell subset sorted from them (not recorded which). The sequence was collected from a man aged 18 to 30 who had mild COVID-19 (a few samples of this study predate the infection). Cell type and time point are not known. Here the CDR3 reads CASRGFSFFKQFF. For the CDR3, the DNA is TGCGCCAGCCGGGGTTTTAGCTTTTTTAAGCAGTTCTTC.